Presented here are 18 T cell receptor beta chains from one specimen sequenced in a study of T cells in Graves' hyperthyroidism and ophthalmopathy. There were TCR beta CDR3 regions amplified from RNA transcripts. During a first-round RT-PCR of the TCR CDR3, the HTBI primer set was used. TCRdb reanalysed the multiplex PCR reads using MiXCR and keeps one entry per CDR3 protein. Here the sample spans about 640,000 distinct CDR3 sequences, 20% being singletons. Sequencing was performed on blood. The receptor source for this set is a man between 25 and 39 years old with Graves' ophthalmopathy.

The table lists this clonotype with a few counts. This rearrangement joins TRBV3-1 to TRBJ2-3, with D possibly TRBD2 on 7 matching bases. In germline, CDR1 is LGHDT, CDR2 YNNKEL (reference sequence). The CDR3 spans 14 residues. Trimming pared 4 bases from V and 8 bases from J, leaving 16 bases between. Here the CDR3 DNA reads TGTGCCAGCAGCCCCACGGGGGGCGCGGGTACGCAGTATTTT. Amino acid sequence: CASSPTGGAGTQYF.

This clonotype was counted only a few times. The J gene is TRBJ2-1, the V gene TRBV24-1; D is perhaps TRBD1 or TRBD2 (6 bases each). There are 14 residues in the CDR3. The ends were cut back, 2 bases at V and 6 bases at J, with 10 bases in the middle. The germline CDR1 and CDR2 sequences are KGHDR and SFDVKD. The CDR3 spells CATSDSRGRNEQFF. The CDR3 nucleotides read TGTGCCACCAGTGATTCTCGGGGGCGCAATGAGCAGTTCTTC.

The sample holds a few counts of this clonotype. CDR3 sequence: CASSQQGGEQFF. CDR3 sequence (DNA): TGTGCCAGCAGCCAGCAGGGGGGTGAGCAGTTCTTC. The chain carries TRBV11-2 and TRBJ2-1, with D possibly being TRBD1 (7 bases). The CDR3 runs to 12 residues. CDR1 SGHAT and CDR2 FQNNGV come from the germline V gene. The V end was cut by 5 bases, the J end by 9 bases, with 11 bases between.

This sequence joins TRBV6-1 and TRBJ1-1; TRBD1 might be the D (5 bases). The ends were cut back, 10 bases at V and 4 bases at J, with 16 bases in the middle. Germline V gene lookup returns CDR1 MNHNS and CDR2 SASEGT. There are 13 residues in the CDR3. The CDR3 region is CAIMSSGGTEAFF. Written as DNA, the CDR3 is TGTGCCATCATGTCCAGCGGGGGCACTGAAGCTTTCTTT.

This clonotype was seen only once. This chain's CDR3 is CASSQDEGGGYLSSYNEQFF. The CDR3 DNA reads as TGCGCCAGCAGCCAAGATGAGGGGGGAGGCTACCTTAGCTCCTACAATGAGCAGTTCTTC. The rearrangement uses TRBV4-1 and TRBJ2-1, with D perhaps being TRBD1 or TRBD2 (6 bases each). The CDR3 is 20 amino acids. Trimming took 0 bases from V and 0 from J, leaving 21 bases between them. Germline loops: CDR1 MGHRA, CDR2 YSYEKL.

This clonotype appeared many times. J is TRBJ2-7 and V is TRBV29-1, with unresolved D. Germline V gene lookup returns CDR1 SQVTM and CDR2 ANQGSEA. The CDR3 length is 9 residues. The CDR3 protein is CRQRLEQYF. CDR3 nucleotides: TGCAGGCAGAGGCTCGAGCAGTACTTC.

The rearrangement uses TRBV7-3 and TRBJ2-2, with TRBD2 matching 9 bases. CDR3 size: 17 residues. V shed 2 bases, J shed 3 bases, and the junction held 7 bases outside the gene matches. Germline values: CDR1 SGHTA, CDR2 FQGTGA. The CDR3 nucleotides read TGTGCCAGCAGCTTATGGCCTAGCGGGATGCACACCGGGGAGCTGTTTTTT. Its translation: CASSLWPSGMHTGELFF.

The V and J genes are TRBV24-1 and TRBJ2-1; D remains unclear. Deletions cut 5 bases from V and 4 bases from J, with 8 bases between. The CDR3 totals 13 residues. Germline CDR1 and CDR2: KGHDR and SFDVKD. CDR3 in DNA: TGTGCCACCAGTGGACACAAATACAATGAGCAGTTCTTC. Translating it yields CATSGHKYNEQFF.

The chain uses TRBV12-3 or TRBV12-4 and TRBJ2-1, with 9 bases matching TRBD2. Trimming at V came to 10 bases and at J to 6 bases, leaving 19 bases not matched to a gene. The CDR3 has 17 residues. The CDR3 spells CATAVGGAGGPSNEQFF. CDR3 coding DNA: TGTGCCACCGCCGTTGGGGGGGCGGGAGGGCCATCCAATGAGCAGTTCTTC.

The J gene is TRBJ1-1, the V gene TRBV6-2 or TRBV6-3; D uncertain. V lost 2 bases and J 4 bases, leaving 11 bases between the germline ends. CDR1 MNHEY and CDR2 SVGEGT come from the germline V gene. The CDR3 contains 14 residues. DNA for the CDR3: TGTGCCAGCAGTTACGGTACCCGGGCCACTGAAGCTTTCTTT. It is translated as CASSYGTRATEAFF.

In this sample, this clonotype turned up many times. The chain recombines TRBV2 with TRBJ2-1; D is possibly TRBD1 (6 bases). V was cut by 6 bases and J by 0 bases, with 12 bases left in between. This CDR3 is 15 amino acids long. The germline V gene encodes CDR1 SNHLY and CDR2 FYNNEI. The CDR3 here is CASRNLRGSYNEQFF. Written as DNA, the CDR3 is TGTGCCAGCAGGAACCTCAGGGGCTCCTACAATGAGCAGTTCTTC.

Concerning this clonotype: One end of the junction varies from germline; a read error may be responsible. CDR3 sequence (DNA): TGTGCCGGTAGCTCGACTAGCGGGAGCACAGATACGCAGTATTTT. Protein sequence: CAGSSTSGSTDTQYF. The chain combines TRBV19 with TRBJ2-3; 10 nucleotides agree with TRBD2. The germline CDR1 and CDR2 sequences are LNHDA and SQIVND (reference sequence). The CDR3 extends over 15 amino acids.

The sample holds a few counts of this clonotype. The chain joins TRBV7-9 to TRBJ2-2; 8 bases fit TRBD2. This CDR3 has 15 residues. Germline V gene sequence: CDR1 SEHNR, CDR2 FQNEAQ (reference sequence). Unmatched junction bases numbered 3, after V lost 2 bases and J lost 4 bases. CDR3 nucleotide sequence: TGTGCCAGCAGCTTAAGCGGGAGTGGCACCGGGGAGCTGTTTTTT. Protein sequence: CASSLSGSGTGELFF.

The V call is TRBV12-3 or TRBV12-4, the J call TRBJ2-3; D remains ambiguous. The CDR3 has 14 residues. The V and J ends lost 7 bases and 4 bases respectively, with 15 bases between them. The CDR3 region is CASKPSLGSDTQYF. The CDR3 nucleotides are TGTGCCAGCAAACCCTCCTTAGGGTCAGATACGCAGTATTTT.

This chain joins TRBV7-2 and TRBJ1-2; D is undetermined. The CDR3 is 13 amino acids. Trimming left V 1 base short and J 4 bases short, with 7 bases between. CDR1 and CDR2 from the germline V gene are SGHTA and FQGNSA. The CDR3 sequence: CASSLVEFYGYTF. CDR3 bases: TGTGCCAGCAGCTTAGTAGAGTTCTATGGCTACACCTTC.

The gene calls are TRBV4-1 and TRBJ2-7; TRBD1 aligns across 10 bases. This CDR3 has 15 amino acids. The J segment lost 3 bases and the V segment lost 2 bases, leaving 4 bases of the junction unmatched. Germline-derived CDR1 and CDR2 are MGHRA and YSYEKL. The CDR3 loop reads CASSQSRTGGYEQYF. The CDR3 nucleotides are TGCGCCAGCAGCCAATCTCGGACAGGGGGCTACGAGCAGTACTTC.

This clonotype has a handful of counts. V gene TRBV5-1 combines with J gene TRBJ2-1, with 16 bases fitting TRBD2. Germline loops: CDR1 SGHRS, CDR2 YFSETQ. Trimming cost V 0 bases and J 8 bases; bases outside gene matches: 5. This CDR3 comprises 17 residues. The CDR3 region has the DNA TGCGCCAGCAGCTTGGCCGGGGGGACTAGCGGGAGGGATGAGCAGTTCTTC. Translated: CASSLAGGTSGRDEQFF.

This chain connects TRBV7-9 to TRBJ2-7, with 8 bases aligning to TRBD1. Germline V gene lookup returns CDR1 SEHNR and CDR2 FQNEAQ (reference sequence). There are 14 residues in the CDR3. Trimming took 4 bases from V and 6 from J; bases not matched to a gene: 8. The CDR3 bases are TGTGCCAGCAGCTCCATGGACAGGGCCCCCGAGCAGTACTTC. Its protein product is CASSSMDRAPEQYF.